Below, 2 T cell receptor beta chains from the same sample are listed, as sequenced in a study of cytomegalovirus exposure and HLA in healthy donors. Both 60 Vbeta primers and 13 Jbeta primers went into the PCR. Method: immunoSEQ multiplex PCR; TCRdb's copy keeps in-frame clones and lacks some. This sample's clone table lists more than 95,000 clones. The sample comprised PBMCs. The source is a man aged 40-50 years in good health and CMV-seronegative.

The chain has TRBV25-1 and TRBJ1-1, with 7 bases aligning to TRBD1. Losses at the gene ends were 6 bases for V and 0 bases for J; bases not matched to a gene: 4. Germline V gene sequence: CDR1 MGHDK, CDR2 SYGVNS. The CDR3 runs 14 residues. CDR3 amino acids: CASRQQGLNTEAFF. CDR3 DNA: TGTGCCAGCAGACAACAGGGGCTGAACACTGAAGCTTTCTTT.

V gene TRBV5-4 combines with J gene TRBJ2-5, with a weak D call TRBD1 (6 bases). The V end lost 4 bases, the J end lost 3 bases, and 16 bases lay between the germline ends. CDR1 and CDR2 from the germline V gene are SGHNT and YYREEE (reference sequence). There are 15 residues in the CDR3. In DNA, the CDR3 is TGTGCCAGCAGCAGGGACACTCTCGGGGAAGAGACCCAGTACTTC. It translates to CASSRDTLGEETQYF.